These 22 T cell receptor beta chains were sequenced from one sample in a study of shared clonotypes between healthy human individuals. Only in-frame clones appear in the TCRdb table, and some are missing; sequencing was by immunoSEQ multiplex PCR. The sample contains some 490,000 clones, about 78% of which appear only once. The sequenced material came from PBMCs. Receptor source: a woman aged 40 to 49 in good health. Some clones in this sample may be carry-over from other donors' samples.

This chain links TRBV2 with TRBJ2-5, with TRBD1 as a possible D gene (5 bases). In germline, CDR1 is SNHLY, CDR2 FYNNEI. The CDR3 runs 14 residues. The ends were cut back, 2 bases at V and 2 bases at J, with 9 bases in the middle. CDR3 DNA sequence: TGTGCCAGCAGTGAACAGGGCGGTCAAGAGACCCAGTACTTC. It is translated as CASSEQGGQETQYF.

Points on this clone: A far larger clone is one nucleotide away, so this likely arose from a read error. The genes are TRBV5-1 and TRBJ2-3; D is unresolved. The CDR3 has 14 residues. Germline lookup yields CDR1 SGHRS and CDR2 YFSETQ. CDR3 sequence reads: CASGLVAVTDTQYF. The CDR3 DNA follows: TGCGCCAGCGGCTTGGTGGCAGTCACAGATACGCAGTATTTT. The full variable domain, rest sourced from reference TRBV5-1 and TRBJ2-3, is KAGVTQTPRYLIKTRGQQVTLSCSPISGHRSVSWYQQTPGQGLQFLFEYFSETQRNKGNFPGRFSGRQFSNSRSEMNVSTLELGDSALYLCASGLVAVTDTQYFGPGTRLTVL.

This chain links TRBV5-5 with TRBJ2-7; perhaps TRBD1 as D (8 bases). CDR3 length equals 16 residues. The V end lost 4 bases, the J end lost 2 bases, and 19 bases lay between the germline ends. The germline gives CDR1 SGHKS, CDR2 YYEKEE (reference sequence). This CDR3 reads CASSPLQRDRPYEQYF. The CDR3 DNA sequence: TGTGCCAGCAGCCCACTACAGCGGGACAGGCCCTACGAGCAGTACTTC.

This clone appeared a single time. The chain uses TRBV5-8 and TRBJ1-1; D gene unclear. The germline CDR1 and CDR2 sequences are SGHTS and YDEGEE. The CDR3 consists of 9 residues. Trimming cost V 0 bases and J 12 bases, with 3 bases left between them. The DNA of the CDR3 is TGTGCCAGCAGCTTGGTCCCTTTCTTT. Its translation is CASSLVPFF.

This clone was observed a few times. This sequence joins TRBV27 and TRBJ2-7; 8 bases are a match to TRBD2. The CDR3 is 14 residues long. The trim removed 2 bases at V and 2 bases at J, leaving 2 bases unmatched. CDR1 MNHEY and CDR2 SMNVEV come from the germline V gene (reference sequence). This CDR3 reads CASSLRTSPYEQYF. The CDR3 DNA follows: TGTGCCAGCAGTTTACGGACTAGCCCCTACGAGCAGTACTTC.

The chain employs TRBV28 and TRBJ1-4; TRBD1 agrees at 8 bases. Germline V gene lookup returns CDR1 MDHEN and CDR2 SYDVKM. CDR3 length equals 15 residues. V shed 6 bases and J 2 bases; nucleotides not matched to a gene: 5. CDR3 nucleotides: TGTGCCAGCAGGTCTCAGGGGGCGACTAATGAAAAACTGTTTTTT. This codes for CASRSQGATNEKLFF.

This chain joins TRBV15 and TRBJ2-1; weak D call: TRBD2 (5 bases). In germline, CDR1 is LNHNV, CDR2 YYDKDF (reference sequence). The CDR3 spans 15 residues. The V end lost 0 bases, the J end lost 12 bases, and 18 bases lay between the germline ends. The chain's CDR3 is CATSRDLIGRRGQFF. The CDR3 nucleotides are TGTGCCACCAGCAGAGATCTTATTGGCAGACGGGGGCAGTTCTTC.

The chain uses TRBV5-1 and TRBJ2-5; weak D call: TRBD1 (6 bases). V lost 1 base to trimming and J lost 1 base, with 8 bases between them. The CDR3 is 14 amino acids. Germline V gives CDR1 SGHRS, CDR2 YFSETQ. The CDR3 protein is CASSLLGAQETQYF. The CDR3 DNA reads TGCGCCAGCAGCTTGCTGGGGGCCCAAGAGACCCAGTACTTC. Full variable domain (remainder filled in from reference TRBV5-1 and TRBJ2-5): KAGVTQTPRYLIKTRGQQVTLSCSPISGHRSVSWYQQTPGQGLQFLFEYFSETQRNKGNFPGRFSGRQFSNSRSEMNVSTLELGDSALYLCASSLLGAQETQYFGPGTRLLVL.

J is TRBJ1-1 and V is TRBV7-9; no clear D. Trimming took off 7 bases at V and 3 bases at J, with 15 bases between the two ends. Germline lookup yields CDR1 SEHNR and CDR2 FQNEAQ (reference sequence). The CDR3 runs 14 residues. CDR3 sequence reads: CASTGQAVDTEAFF. The CDR3 DNA reads as TGTGCCAGCACTGGGCAGGCGGTCGACACTGAAGCTTTCTTT.

The J gene is TRBJ2-7, the V gene TRBV28, with 10 nucleotides matching TRBD2. The CDR3 has 16 amino acids. Germline V gives CDR1 MDHEN, CDR2 SYDVKM. Germline trimming cut 6 bases from V and 4 bases from J; bases unmatched to any gene: 12. The CDR3 DNA is TGTGCCAGCAGCACCCCTCTAGCGGGAGCGCATTACGAGCAGTACTTC. This gives the protein CASSTPLAGAHYEQYF.

The sample holds one count of this clone. The V and J genes are TRBV29-1 and TRBJ1-4, with 7 bases identical to TRBD1. With 0 bases clipped from V and 7 bases from J, the junction kept 8 bases outside the gene matches. The CDR3 runs 15 residues. Germline V CDR1 and CDR2: SQVTM, ANQGSEA. In DNA form, the CDR3 reads TGCAGCGTTGAAGAGGCTCGGGCAGGGGGTGAAAAACTGTTTTTT. Translated, it gives CSVEEARAGGEKLFF. Full variable domain (remainder filled in from reference TRBV29-1 and TRBJ1-4): SAVISQKPSRDICQRGTSLTIQCQVDSQVTMMFWYRQQPGQSLTLIATANQGSEATYESGFVIDKFPISRPNLTFSTLTVSNMSPEDSSIYLCSVEEARAGGEKLFFGSGTQLSVL.

This clone was found once. V gene TRBV11-2 combines with J gene TRBJ2-7; 9 bases agree with TRBD1. The V gene end was trimmed by 6 bases and the J gene end by 3 bases; junction bases not matched to a gene: 9. The germline V gene has CDR1 SGHAT and CDR2 FQNNGV. This CDR3 spans 15 amino acids. The CDR3 loop reads CASRTVRQGGYEQYF. As DNA, the CDR3 is TGTGCCAGCAGAACCGTCCGACAGGGGGGCTACGAGCAGTACTTC.

CDR3 bases: TGCAGCGTTGAAGGGATAGCGGGGACTGCGCAGTATTTT. It encodes CSVEGIAGTAQYF. This chain connects TRBV29-1 to TRBJ2-3, with TRBD2 matching over 8 bases. The CDR3 runs 13 residues. The V and J ends lost 1 base and 10 bases, in that order; junction bases with no gene match: 7. The germline CDR1 and CDR2 sequences are SQVTM and ANQGSEA.

This chain links TRBV10-2 with TRBJ2-7; 8 bases map to TRBD2. The CDR3 is 15 amino acids. Germline V lookup: CDR1 WSHSY, CDR2 SAAADI. J lost 6 bases, V lost 2 bases, and 9 bases had no gene match. CDR3: CASSEPGTRGPEQYF. CDR3 in DNA: TGCGCCAGCAGTGAGCCCGGGACTAGAGGGCCCGAGCAGTACTTC.

V usage is TRBV5-5 and J usage is TRBJ1-4; D is uncertain. The germline gives CDR1 SGHKS, CDR2 YYEKEE (reference sequence). The CDR3 runs 15 residues. V was trimmed by 4 bases and J by 4 bases, leaving 14 bases between them. CDR3 sequence (DNA): TGTGCCAGCAGCCTCCGACCTAACCATAATGAAAAACTGTTTTTT. It is translated as CASSLRPNHNEKLFF. The full variable domain, its missing parts supplied by reference TRBV5-5 and TRBJ1-4, is DAGVTQSPTHLIKTRGQQVTLRCSPISGHKSVSWYQQVLGQGPQFIFQYYEKEERGRGNFPDRFSARQFPNYSSELNVNALLLGDSALYLCASSLRPNHNEKLFFGSGTQLSVL.

The V and J genes are TRBV6-1 and TRBJ1-4, with D possibly matching TRBD1 (6 bases). CDR1 is MNHNS, CDR2 SASEGT, per germline. Deletions cut 6 bases from V and 8 bases from J, with 16 bases between. This CDR3 region has 14 residues. The CDR3 region is CASSRVGAGEKLFF. CDR3 sequence (DNA): TGTGCCAGCAGCCGAGTGGGGGCGGGGGAAAAACTGTTTTTT.

The rearrangement links TRBV28 to TRBJ2-5; D gene ambiguous. Germline V CDR1 and CDR2: MDHEN, SYDVKM. This CDR3 is built from 16 residues. V gave up 2 bases and J gave up 4 bases, with 17 bases separating them. CDR3 loop: CASSLTGTTSLETQYF. For the CDR3, the DNA is TGTGCCAGCAGTTTAACCGGCACGACTTCTTTAGAGACCCAGTACTTC.

The chain has TRBV28 and TRBJ2-3, with 15 bases that match TRBD2. The CDR3 is made up of 14 amino acids. V was pared by 6 bases and J by 9 bases, with 4 bases of the junction left unmatched. Germline CDR1 MDHEN, CDR2 SYDVKM. The CDR3 DNA sequence: TGTGCCAGCAGCTCCGGGACTAGCGGGAGGACGCAGTATTTT. Amino acid sequence: CASSSGTSGRTQYF.

This chain links TRBV28 with TRBJ2-1; TRBD2 agrees at 7 bases. Looked up from germline, CDR1 is MDHEN and CDR2 is SYDVKM. CDR3 length: 17 amino acids. With 3 bases clipped from V and 9 bases from J, the junction kept 17 bases outside the gene matches. Here the CDR3 DNA reads TGTGCCAGCAGTTTCTCCCTCGGCGGGAGAGGGCGGGGTGAGCAGTTCTTC. This sequence encodes CASSFSLGGRGRGEQFF.

The chain employs TRBV10-2 and TRBJ1-1; 7 bases agree with TRBD1. This CDR3 has 13 amino acids. From germline, CDR1 is WSHSY and CDR2 SAAADI. The V segment lost 4 bases and the J segment 6 bases; nucleotides outside the gene matches: 5. The CDR3 region has the DNA TGCGCCAGCAGTGCAGCGGGGACAGCTGAAGCTTTCTTT. Encoded protein: CASSAAGTAEAFF.

This chain joins TRBV4-2 and TRBJ2-5, with a possible D match to TRBD2 (5 bases). V lost 1 base to trimming and J lost 1 base, with 13 bases between them. This CDR3 has 16 residues. Germline lookup yields CDR1 LGHNA and CDR2 YNFKEQ. CDR3 amino acids: CASSQVGVASQETQYF. CDR3 in DNA: TGTGCCAGCAGCCAAGTCGGGGTGGCGTCCCAAGAGACCCAGTACTTC.

CDR3 coding DNA: TGTGCCAGCAGTTACGGACACTCCCCGGGAGATACGCAGTATTTT. Its protein product is CASSYGHSPGDTQYF. The chain has TRBV6-5 and TRBJ2-3; a weak D match, TRBD1 (5 bases). CDR1 and CDR2 from the germline V gene are MNHEY and SVGAGI. Trimming removed 2 bases from V and 5 bases from J, with 14 bases in between. This CDR3 is 15 amino acids long.